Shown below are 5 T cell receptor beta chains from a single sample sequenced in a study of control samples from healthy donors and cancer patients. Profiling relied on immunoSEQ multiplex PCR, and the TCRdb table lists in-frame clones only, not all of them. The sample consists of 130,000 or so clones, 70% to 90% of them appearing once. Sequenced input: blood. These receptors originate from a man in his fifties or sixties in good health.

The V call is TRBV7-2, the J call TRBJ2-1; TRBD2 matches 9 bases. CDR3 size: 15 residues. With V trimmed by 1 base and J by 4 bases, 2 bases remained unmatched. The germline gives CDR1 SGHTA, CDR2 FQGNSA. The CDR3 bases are TGTGCCAGCAGCTTAGTAGCGGGAGATTACAATGAGCAGTTCTTC. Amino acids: CASSLVAGDYNEQFF.

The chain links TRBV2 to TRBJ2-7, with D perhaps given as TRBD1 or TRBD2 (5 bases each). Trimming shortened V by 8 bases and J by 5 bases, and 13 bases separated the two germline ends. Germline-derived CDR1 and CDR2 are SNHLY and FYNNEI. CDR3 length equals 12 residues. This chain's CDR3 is CASHGTFNEQYF. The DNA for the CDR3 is TGTGCCAGCCACGGGACCTTCAACGAGCAGTACTTC.

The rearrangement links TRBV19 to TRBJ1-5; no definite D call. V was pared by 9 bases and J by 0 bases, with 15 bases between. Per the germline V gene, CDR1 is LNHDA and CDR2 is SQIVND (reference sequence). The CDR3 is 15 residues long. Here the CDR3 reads CASRYNIGSNQPQHF. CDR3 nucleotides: TGTGCCAGCCGTTATAACATCGGTAGCAATCAGCCCCAGCATTTT. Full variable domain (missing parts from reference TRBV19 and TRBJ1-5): DGGITQSPKYLFRKEGQNVTLSCEQNLNHDAMYWYRQDPGQGLRLIYYSQIVNDFQKGDIAEGYSVSREKKESFPLTVTSAQKNPTAFYLCASRYNIGSNQPQHFGDGTRLSIL.

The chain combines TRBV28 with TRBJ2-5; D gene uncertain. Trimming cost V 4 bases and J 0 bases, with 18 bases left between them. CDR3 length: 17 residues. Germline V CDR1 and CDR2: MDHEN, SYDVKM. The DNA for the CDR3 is TGTGCCAGCAGTTCGTGGTCGGCAGGAGAGTACCAAGAGACCCAGTACTTC. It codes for CASSSWSAGEYQETQYF.

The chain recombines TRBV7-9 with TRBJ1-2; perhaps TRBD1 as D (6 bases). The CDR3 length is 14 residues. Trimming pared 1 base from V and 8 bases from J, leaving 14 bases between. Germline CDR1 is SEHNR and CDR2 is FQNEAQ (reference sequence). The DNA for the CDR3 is TGTGCCAGCAGCTTAGGCACAGGGTCGGGAGGCTACACCTTC. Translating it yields CASSLGTGSGGYTF.